This TCR beta chain was sequenced for a study of blood T cells in healthy people across ages. This CDR3 contains 16 residues. V was pared by 2 bases and J by 8 bases, with 10 bases of the junction left unmatched. Germline V gene data show CDR1 as MNHEY and CDR2 as SMNVEV (reference sequence). This clonotype turned up a few times. The target antigen is unknown. Together with a sample-barcoded 5' primer, a J-beta primer mix was included in a second PCR lasting about 7 to 12 cycles. TCRdb reanalysed the 5' RACE reads using MiXCR and keeps one entry per CDR3 protein. The sample lists under 1,000,000 distinct CDR3 sequences; roughly 40% were seen once. Study-level results: Significant beta diversity loss was already apparent by age about 42, declining roughly linearly.

V and J are TRBV27 and TRBJ2-1, with 9 bases identical to TRBD2. The clonotype originates from a man in his late teens or twenties in good health. Sequenced sample: blood. The CDR3 spells CASSLLRAGGSDEQFF. The CDR3 coding sequence is TGTGCCAGCAGTTTACTCAGAGCGGGGGGATCAGATGAGCAGTTCTTC.